This T cell receptor (beta chain) was identified in a study of CD8+ T cells in alopecia areata. Study context: At a dose of 5 to 10 mg twice daily, oral tofacitinib was given to treated patients. Study observations and caveats: Among the top 100, expanded CD8+ clones, as well as scalp clonality, were significantly decreased by tofacitinib.

Treatment defined: oral pan-JAK inhibitor, 5-10 mg twice daily. Alopecia areata patients provided lesional scalp punch biopsies and peripheral blood, both collected for the study. The table lists this clone with a few counts. Its antigen is not identified. It was cDNA, reverse transcribed from extracted RNA, that served as the sequencing template. Assay used: immunoSEQ multiplex PCR; TCRdb lists only in-frame clones, some missing. This table holds 95,000 to 150,000 clones, over 55% found once. The germline CDR1 and CDR2 sequences are SNHLY and FYNNEI. Trimming took 8 bases from V and 4 from J, leaving 5 bases between them. This CDR3 comprises 11 residues.

The source is a human donor with alopecia areata. The genes are TRBV2 and TRBJ2-2; tentatively, D is TRBD1 (5 bases). The source material was CD4+ T cells sorted from blood, sampled at week 4, from a patient treated with tofacitinib. The CDR3 loop reads CASDSTGELFF. Here the CDR3 DNA reads TGTGCCAGCGACAGCACCGGGGAGCTGTTTTTT. Variable domain in full (rest from reference TRBV2 and TRBJ2-2): EPEVTQTPSHQVTQMGQEVILRCVPISNHLYFYWYRQILGQKVEFLVSFYNNEISEKSEIFDDQFSVERPDGSNFTLKIRSTKLEDSAMYFCASDSTGELFFGEGSRLTVL.